These 14 T cell receptor beta chains came from one sample sequenced in a study of beta chain features in type 1 diabetes. The study, taken as a whole, reports: Researchers report that Type 1 diabetes patients had moderately but significantly shorter TCRB CDR3s across all four CD4+ subsets.

Of the isolated RNA, all was reverse transcribed, and so the sequenced material was expressed TCRB transcripts. Assay used: immunoSEQ multiplex PCR; TCRdb lists only in-frame clones, some missing. The sample includes about 740,000 clones, roughly 13% of them seen just once. The antigens these receptors bind are not known. Sequencing input: naive CD4+ T cells from blood. These receptors were taken from a man in his late teens or twenties with type 1 diabetes.

The J gene is TRBJ2-5, the V gene TRBV29-1; D remains unclear. Germline V gene sequence: CDR1 SQVTM, CDR2 ANQGSEA. V was clipped by 3 bases and J by 2 bases, with 10 bases between them. This CDR3 has 13 residues. This CDR3 is CSVEGRIQETQYF. The CDR3, as DNA: TGCAGCGTTGAGGGTAGGATTCAAGAGACCCAGTACTTC.

The rearrangement joins TRBV14 to TRBJ2-2; unclear D gene. Germline V gene sequence: CDR1 SGHDN, CDR2 FVKESK. The CDR3 runs 15 residues. The V gene lost 4 bases and the J gene lost 6 bases, with 15 bases spanning the gap. For the CDR3, the DNA is TGTGCCAGCAGCCCTTTGACAACCCCACCCGGGGAGCTGTTTTTT. As protein: CASSPLTTPPGELFF.

This clone was picked up many times. The rearrangement links TRBV30 to TRBJ2-7; 9 bases are a match to TRBD1. With V trimmed by 3 bases and J by 4 bases, 4 bases remained unmatched. This CDR3 contains 13 residues. Germline V gives CDR1 GTSNPN, CDR2 SVGIG (reference sequence). The CDR3 region is CAWSDRGWYEQYF. CDR3 sequence (DNA): TGTGCCTGGAGCGACAGGGGGTGGTACGAGCAGTACTTC. Using reference TRBV30 and TRBJ2-7 for the parts outside the CDR3, the full variable domain is SQTIHQWPATLVQPVGSPLSLECTVEGTSNPNLYWYRQAAGRGLQLLFYSVGIGQISSEVPQNLSASRPQDRQFILSSKKLLLSDSGFYLCAWSDRGWYEQYFGPGTRLTVT.

There are a few counts of this clone. V gene TRBV4-2 combines with J gene TRBJ2-5; TRBD1 matches 8 bases. Germline assignment: CDR1 LGHNA and CDR2 YNFKEQ. This CDR3 spans 15 amino acids. V gave up 1 base and J gave up 5 bases; unmatched junction bases: 6. CDR3 DNA: TGTGCCAGCAGCCAAGGCCAGGGGGCGCGGGAGACCCAGTACTTC. Its translation is CASSQGQGARETQYF.

The rearrangement uses TRBV28 and TRBJ2-7, with TRBD1 matching 9 bases. This CDR3 has 15 amino acids. The ends lost 4 bases at V and 6 bases at J; junction bases unmatched: 10. Germline lookup yields CDR1 MDHEN and CDR2 SYDVKM. The CDR3 coding sequence is TGTGCCAGCAGTTCCACCGGGACAGGGACGGTCGAGCAGTACTTC. Protein product: CASSSTGTGTVEQYF.

V gene TRBV4-2 combines with J gene TRBJ2-3, with TRBD2 matching over 11 bases. Germline lookup yields CDR1 LGHNA and CDR2 YNFKEQ. Unmatched junction bases numbered 10, after V lost 0 bases and J lost 5 bases. The CDR3 extends over 18 amino acids. The CDR3 sequence is CASSQDILAGGRGDTQYF. The DNA for the CDR3 is TGTGCCAGCAGCCAAGATATATTAGCGGGGGGGCGTGGAGATACGCAGTATTTT.

This clone was found a few times. The genes are TRBV10-3 and TRBJ2-3; the D gene could be TRBD1 or TRBD2 (6 bases each). Germline CDR1 reads ENHRY; CDR2 reads SYGVKD. Trimming shortened V by 2 bases and J by 4 bases, and 13 bases separated the two germline ends. The CDR3 covers 15 residues. The CDR3 DNA reads TGTGCCATCAGTGAGAGTGGGGGGCAATCAGATACGCAGTATTTT. Protein sequence: CAISESGGQSDTQYF.

This chain connects TRBV11-2 to TRBJ1-2, with D perhaps TRBD1 (5 bases). The V and J ends lost 3 bases and 0 bases respectively, with 8 bases between them. Germline values: CDR1 SGHAT, CDR2 FQNNGV. The CDR3 runs to 14 residues. The DNA for the CDR3 is TGTGCCAGCAGCTTGGGGCTGACTAACTATGGCTACACCTTC. Amino acid sequence: CASSLGLTNYGYTF.

The CDR3 protein is CASSATDGHTEAFF. The CDR3 nucleotides are TGTGCCAGCAGCGCCACTGATGGCCACACTGAAGCTTTCTTT. This chain uses TRBV25-1 with TRBJ1-1; D uncertain. Trimming removed 6 bases from V and 3 bases from J, with 14 bases in between. CDR3 size: 14 residues. Germline loops: CDR1 MGHDK, CDR2 SYGVNS.

The chain uses TRBV11-2 and TRBJ2-7; D is uncertain. V was shortened by 2 bases and J by 0 bases, with 11 bases between the two germline ends. CDR3 size: 15 residues. Germline assignment: CDR1 SGHAT and CDR2 FQNNGV. The CDR3, as DNA: TGTGCCAGCAGCTTACACAGAGAAGGCTCCTACGAGCAGTACTTC. It encodes CASSLHREGSYEQYF.

This clone was seen only a few times. The V and J genes are TRBV27 and TRBJ1-4; weak D call: TRBD1 (6 bases). The CDR3 has 13 amino acids. V was shortened by 6 bases and J by 7 bases, with 12 bases between the two germline ends. CDR1 is MNHEY, CDR2 SMNVEV, per germline (reference sequence). This CDR3 reads CASSRGQIEKLFF. CDR3 nucleotide sequence: TGTGCCAGCAGCCGTGGACAGATTGAAAAACTGTTTTTT.

The rearrangement links TRBV6-5 to TRBJ2-3; D is perhaps TRBD2 (6 bases). The V end lost 6 bases, the J end lost 7 bases, and 14 bases lay between the germline ends. Per germline, CDR1 MNHEY and CDR2 SVGAGI. The CDR3 sequence is 13 residues long. CDR3 sequence: CASSPTSYYTQYF. The DNA for the CDR3 is TGTGCCAGCAGCCCCACTAGCTACTATACGCAGTATTTT.

This clone was found a few times. This chain links TRBV30 with TRBJ2-7, with D uncertain. The CDR3 is 16 amino acids. The V and J ends lost 0 bases and 4 bases respectively, with 19 bases between them. Per germline, CDR1 GTSNPN and CDR2 SVGIG (reference sequence). CDR3 protein: CAWSVSGRSKGYEQYF. CDR3 nucleotide sequence: TGTGCCTGGAGTGTAAGTGGACGCAGCAAGGGATACGAGCAGTACTTC.

This rearrangement joins TRBV28 to TRBJ2-6; TRBD1 aligns across 11 bases. With 5 bases clipped from V and 0 bases from J, the junction kept 12 bases outside the gene matches. This CDR3 has 20 residues. Germline CDR1 and CDR2: MDHEN and SYDVKM. The CDR3 protein is CASSPPGQGVSASGANVLTF. The CDR3 DNA follows: TGTGCCAGCAGTCCTCCGGGACAGGGGGTTTCCGCCTCTGGGGCCAACGTCCTGACTTTC.